This TCR beta chain was sequenced in a study of cytomegalovirus exposure and HLA in healthy donors. The data were produced by immunoSEQ multiplex PCR, yet TCRdb's version contains in-frame clones alone and is incomplete. The table lists roughly 120,000 clones, around 88% of them singletons. CDR3 length: 16 amino acids. Unmatched junction bases numbered 11, after V lost 5 bases and J lost 8 bases. Looked up from germline, CDR1 is MDHEN and CDR2 is SYDVKM. The gene calls are TRBV28 and TRBJ2-1; 11 positions match TRBD2. The sequencing input was PBMCs. The TCR originated in a young man in good health and CMV-seronegative. The CDR3 sequence: CASSPLAGDRSDEQFF. In nucleotides, the CDR3 is TGTGCCAGCAGTCCACTAGCGGGAGATCGTTCGGATGAGCAGTTCTTC.